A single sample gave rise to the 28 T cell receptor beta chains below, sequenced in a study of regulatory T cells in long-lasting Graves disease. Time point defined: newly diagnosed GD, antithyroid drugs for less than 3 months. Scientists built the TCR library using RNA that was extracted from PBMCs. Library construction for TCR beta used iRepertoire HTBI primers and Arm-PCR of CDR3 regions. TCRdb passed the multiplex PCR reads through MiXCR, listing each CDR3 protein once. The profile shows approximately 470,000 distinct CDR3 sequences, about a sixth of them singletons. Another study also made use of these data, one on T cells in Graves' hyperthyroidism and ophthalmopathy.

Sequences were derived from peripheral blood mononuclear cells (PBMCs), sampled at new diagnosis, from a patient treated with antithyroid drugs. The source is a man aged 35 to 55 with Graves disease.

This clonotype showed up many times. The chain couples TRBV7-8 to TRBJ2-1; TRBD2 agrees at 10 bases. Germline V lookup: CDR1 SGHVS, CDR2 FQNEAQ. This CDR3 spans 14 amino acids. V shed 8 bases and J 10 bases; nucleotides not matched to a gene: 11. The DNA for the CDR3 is TGTGCCAGCGTGGGACTAGCGATAACAGGGGAGCAGTTCTTC. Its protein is CASVGLAITGEQFF.

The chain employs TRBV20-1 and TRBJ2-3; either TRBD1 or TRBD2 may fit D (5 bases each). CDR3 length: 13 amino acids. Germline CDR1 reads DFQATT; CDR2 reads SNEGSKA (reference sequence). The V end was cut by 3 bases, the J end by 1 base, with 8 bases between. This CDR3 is CSARGRRTDTQYF. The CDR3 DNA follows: TGCAGTGCTAGGGGACGACGCACAGATACGCAGTATTTT.

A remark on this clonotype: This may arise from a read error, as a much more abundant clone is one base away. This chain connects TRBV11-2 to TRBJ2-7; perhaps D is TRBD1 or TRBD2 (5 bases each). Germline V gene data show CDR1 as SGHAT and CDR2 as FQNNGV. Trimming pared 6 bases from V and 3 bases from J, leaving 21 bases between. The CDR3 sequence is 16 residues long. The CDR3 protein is CASSYSQLGTSYEQYF. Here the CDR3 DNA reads TGTGCCAGCAGTTACTCCCAACTCGGGACCAGCTACGAGCAGTACTTC. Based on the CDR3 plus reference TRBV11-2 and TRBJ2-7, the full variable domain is EAGVAQSPRYKIIEKRQSVAFWCNPISGHATLYWYQQILGQGPKLLIQFQNNGVVDDSQLPKDRFSAERLKGVDSTLKIQPAKLEDSAVYLCASSYSQLGTSYEQYFGPGTRLTVT.

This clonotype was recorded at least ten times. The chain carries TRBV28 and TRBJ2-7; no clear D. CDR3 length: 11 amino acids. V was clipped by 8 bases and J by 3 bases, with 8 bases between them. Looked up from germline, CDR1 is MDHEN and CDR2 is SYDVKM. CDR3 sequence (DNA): TGTGCCAGCTCCGCAGTCTACGAGCAGTACTTC. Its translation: CASSAVYEQYF.

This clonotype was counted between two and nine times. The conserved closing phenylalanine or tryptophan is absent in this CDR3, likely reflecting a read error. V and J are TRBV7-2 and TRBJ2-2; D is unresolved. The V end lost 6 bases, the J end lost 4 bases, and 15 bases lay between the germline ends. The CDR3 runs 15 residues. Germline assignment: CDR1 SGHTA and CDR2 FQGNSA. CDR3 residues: CASRSRAGRTGELFL. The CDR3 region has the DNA TGTGCCAGCAGGAGTAGGGCAGGACGCACCGGGGAGCTGTTTTTG.

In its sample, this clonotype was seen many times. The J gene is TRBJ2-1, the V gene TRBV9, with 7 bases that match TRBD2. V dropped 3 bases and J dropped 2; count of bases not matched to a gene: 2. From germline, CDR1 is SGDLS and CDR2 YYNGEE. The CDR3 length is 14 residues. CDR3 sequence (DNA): TGTGCCAGCAGCGAGCTAGCGGCCTACAATGAGCAGTTCTTC. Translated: CASSELAAYNEQFF.

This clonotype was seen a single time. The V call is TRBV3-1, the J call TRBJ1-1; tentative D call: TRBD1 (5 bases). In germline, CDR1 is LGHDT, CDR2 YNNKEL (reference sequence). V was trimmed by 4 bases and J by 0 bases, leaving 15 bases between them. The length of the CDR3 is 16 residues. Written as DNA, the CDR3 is TGTGCCAGCAGCCCCCGAGGGACGCTGATGAACACTGAAGCTTTCTTT. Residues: CASSPRGTLMNTEAFF. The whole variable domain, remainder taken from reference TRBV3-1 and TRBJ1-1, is DTAVSQTPKYLVTQMGNDKSIKCEQNLGHDTMYWYKQDSKKFLKIMFSYNNKELIINETVPNRFSPKSPDKAHLNLHINSLELGDSAVYFCASSPRGTLMNTEAFFGQGTRLTVV.

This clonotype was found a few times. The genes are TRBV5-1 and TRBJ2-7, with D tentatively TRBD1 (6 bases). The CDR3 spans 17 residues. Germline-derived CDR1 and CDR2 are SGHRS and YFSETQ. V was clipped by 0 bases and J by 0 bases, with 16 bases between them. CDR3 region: CASSLGVLTGLSYEQYF. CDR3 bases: TGCGCCAGCAGCTTGGGAGTTTTGACAGGCCTCTCCTACGAGCAGTACTTC.

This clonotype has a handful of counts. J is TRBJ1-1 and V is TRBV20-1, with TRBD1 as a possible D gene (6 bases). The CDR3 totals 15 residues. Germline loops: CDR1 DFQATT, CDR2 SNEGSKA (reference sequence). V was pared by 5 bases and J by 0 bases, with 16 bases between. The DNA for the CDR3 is TGCAGTGCTGGAACAGGGAGGGGAATGAACACTGAAGCTTTCTTT. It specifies CSAGTGRGMNTEAFF.

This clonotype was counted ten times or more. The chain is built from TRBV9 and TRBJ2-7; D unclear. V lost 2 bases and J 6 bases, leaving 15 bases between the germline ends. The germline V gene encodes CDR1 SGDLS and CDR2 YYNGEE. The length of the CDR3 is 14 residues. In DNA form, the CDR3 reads TGTGCCAGCAGCGTGGACCCGCATTCCAGCGAGCAGTACTTC. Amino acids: CASSVDPHSSEQYF. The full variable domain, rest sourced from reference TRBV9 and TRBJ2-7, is DSGVTQTPKHLITATGQRVTLRCSPRSGDLSVYWYQQSLDQGLQFLIQYYNGEERAKGNILERFSAQQFPDLHSELNLSSLELGDSALYFCASSVDPHSSEQYFGPGTRLTVT.

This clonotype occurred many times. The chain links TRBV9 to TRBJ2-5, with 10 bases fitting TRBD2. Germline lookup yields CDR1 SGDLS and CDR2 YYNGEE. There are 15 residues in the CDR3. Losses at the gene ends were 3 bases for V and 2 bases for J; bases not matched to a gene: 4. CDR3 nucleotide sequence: TGTGCCAGCAGCGCGACTAGCGGGCTTCAAGAGACCCAGTACTTC. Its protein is CASSATSGLQETQYF.

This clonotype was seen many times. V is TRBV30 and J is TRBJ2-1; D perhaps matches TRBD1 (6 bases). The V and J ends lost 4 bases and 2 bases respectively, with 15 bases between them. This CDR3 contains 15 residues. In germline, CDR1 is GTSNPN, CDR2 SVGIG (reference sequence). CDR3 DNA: TGTGCCTGGACCGAGGGGGTTAGCCCCTACAATGAGCAGTTCTTC. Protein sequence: CAWTEGVSPYNEQFF. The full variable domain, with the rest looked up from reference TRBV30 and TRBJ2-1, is SQTIHQWPATLVQPVGSPLSLECTVEGTSNPNLYWYRQAAGRGLQLLFYSVGIGQISSEVPQNLSASRPQDRQFILSSKKLLLSDSGFYLCAWTEGVSPYNEQFFGPGTRLTVL.

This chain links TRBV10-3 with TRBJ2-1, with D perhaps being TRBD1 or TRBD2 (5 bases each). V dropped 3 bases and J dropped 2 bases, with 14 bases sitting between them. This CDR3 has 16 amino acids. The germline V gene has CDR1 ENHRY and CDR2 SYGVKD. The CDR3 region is CAISDGFGGAYNEQFF. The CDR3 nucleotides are TGTGCCATCAGTGATGGTTTTGGGGGAGCCTACAATGAGCAGTTCTTC.

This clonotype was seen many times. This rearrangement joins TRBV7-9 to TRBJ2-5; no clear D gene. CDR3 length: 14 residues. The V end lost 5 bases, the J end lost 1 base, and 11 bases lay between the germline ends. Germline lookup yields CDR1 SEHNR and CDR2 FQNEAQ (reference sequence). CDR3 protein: CASSHKMGQETQYF. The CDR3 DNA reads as TGTGCCAGCAGCCACAAGATGGGCCAAGAGACCCAGTACTTC.

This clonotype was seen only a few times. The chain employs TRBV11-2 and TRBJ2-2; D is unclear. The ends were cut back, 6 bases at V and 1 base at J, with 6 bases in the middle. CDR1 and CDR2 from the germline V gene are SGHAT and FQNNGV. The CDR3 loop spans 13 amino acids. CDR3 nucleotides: TGTGCCAGCAGACAACGGAACACCGGGGAGCTGTTTTTT. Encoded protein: CASRQRNTGELFF.

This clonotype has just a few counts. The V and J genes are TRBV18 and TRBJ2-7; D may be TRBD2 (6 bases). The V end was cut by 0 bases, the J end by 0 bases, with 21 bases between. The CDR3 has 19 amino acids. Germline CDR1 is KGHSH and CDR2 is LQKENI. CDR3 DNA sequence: TGTGCCAGCTCACCACCGCCCGGGGAGGTGTGGCTCCCCTCCTACGAGCAGTACTTC. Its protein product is CASSPPPGEVWLPSYEQYF.

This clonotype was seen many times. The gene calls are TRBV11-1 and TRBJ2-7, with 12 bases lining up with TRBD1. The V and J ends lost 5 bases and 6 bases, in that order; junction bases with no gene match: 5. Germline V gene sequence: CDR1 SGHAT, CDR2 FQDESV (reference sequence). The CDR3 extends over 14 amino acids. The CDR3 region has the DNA TGTGCCAGCAGCACCGGGACAGGGGGCTTCGAGCAGTACTTC. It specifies CASSTGTGGFEQYF. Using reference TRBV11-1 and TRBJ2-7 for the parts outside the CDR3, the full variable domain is EAEVAQSPRYKITEKSQAVAFWCDPISGHATLYWYRQILGQGPELLVQFQDESVVDDSQLPKDRFSAERLKGVDSTLKIQPAELGDSAMYLCASSTGTGGFEQYFGPGTRLTVT.

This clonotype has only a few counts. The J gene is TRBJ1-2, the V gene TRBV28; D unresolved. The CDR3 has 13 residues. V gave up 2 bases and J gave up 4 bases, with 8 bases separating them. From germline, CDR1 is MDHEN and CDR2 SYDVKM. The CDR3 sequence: CASSLGVIYGYTF. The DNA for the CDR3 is TGTGCCAGCAGTTTAGGGGTCATCTATGGCTACACCTTC.

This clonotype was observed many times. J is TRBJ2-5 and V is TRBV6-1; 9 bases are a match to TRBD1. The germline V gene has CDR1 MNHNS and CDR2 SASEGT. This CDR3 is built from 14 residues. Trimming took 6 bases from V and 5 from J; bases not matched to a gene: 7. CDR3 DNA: TGTGCCAGCAGCATGGGACAGGGTTATGAGACCCAGTACTTC. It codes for CASSMGQGYETQYF.

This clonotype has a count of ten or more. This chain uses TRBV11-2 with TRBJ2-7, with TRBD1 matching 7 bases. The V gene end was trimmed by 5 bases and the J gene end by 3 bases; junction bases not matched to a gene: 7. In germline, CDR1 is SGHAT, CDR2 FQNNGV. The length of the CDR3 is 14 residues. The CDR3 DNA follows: TGTGCCAGCAGCCTCCGGGACAGCCTCTACGAGCAGTACTTC. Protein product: CASSLRDSLYEQYF. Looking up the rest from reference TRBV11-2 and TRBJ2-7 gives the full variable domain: EAGVAQSPRYKIIEKRQSVAFWCNPISGHATLYWYQQILGQGPKLLIQFQNNGVVDDSQLPKDRFSAERLKGVDSTLKIQPAKLEDSAVYLCASSLRDSLYEQYFGPGTRLTVT.

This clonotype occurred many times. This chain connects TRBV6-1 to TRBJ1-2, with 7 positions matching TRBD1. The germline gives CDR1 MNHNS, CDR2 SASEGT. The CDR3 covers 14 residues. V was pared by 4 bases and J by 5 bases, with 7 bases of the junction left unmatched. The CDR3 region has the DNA TGTGCCAGCAGTGGACGACAGGGTGCTTATGGCTACACCTTC. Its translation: CASSGRQGAYGYTF.

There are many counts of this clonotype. The CDR3 protein is CAWRSSGRASYNEQFF. The CDR3 region has the DNA TGTGCCTGGAGAAGTAGCGGGAGGGCGTCCTACAATGAGCAGTTCTTC. The genes are TRBV30 and TRBJ2-1; TRBD2 matches 11 bases. The CDR3 extends over 16 amino acids. With 3 bases clipped from V and 1 base from J, the junction kept 5 bases outside the gene matches. Germline CDR1 and CDR2: GTSNPN and SVGIG (reference sequence).

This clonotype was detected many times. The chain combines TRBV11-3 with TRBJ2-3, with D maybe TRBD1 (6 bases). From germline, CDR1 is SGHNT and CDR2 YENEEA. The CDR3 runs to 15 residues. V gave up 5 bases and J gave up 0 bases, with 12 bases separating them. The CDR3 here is CASSKGQSSTDTQYF. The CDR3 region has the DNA TGTGCCAGCAGCAAAGGACAGTCTAGCACAGATACGCAGTATTTT.

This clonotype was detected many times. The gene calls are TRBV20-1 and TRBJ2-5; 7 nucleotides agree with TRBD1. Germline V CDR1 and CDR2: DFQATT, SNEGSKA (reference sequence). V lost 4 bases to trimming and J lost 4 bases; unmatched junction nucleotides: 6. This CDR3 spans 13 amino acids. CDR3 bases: TGCAGTGCTATGACAGGGTCGCCAGAGACCCAGTACTTC. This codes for CSAMTGSPETQYF.

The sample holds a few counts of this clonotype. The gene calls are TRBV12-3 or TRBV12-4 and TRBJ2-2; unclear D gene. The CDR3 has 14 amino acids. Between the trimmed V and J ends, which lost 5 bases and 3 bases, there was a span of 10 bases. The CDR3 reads CASSVEAHTGELFF. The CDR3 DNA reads TGTGCCAGCAGTGTAGAGGCTCACACCGGGGAGCTGTTTTTT.

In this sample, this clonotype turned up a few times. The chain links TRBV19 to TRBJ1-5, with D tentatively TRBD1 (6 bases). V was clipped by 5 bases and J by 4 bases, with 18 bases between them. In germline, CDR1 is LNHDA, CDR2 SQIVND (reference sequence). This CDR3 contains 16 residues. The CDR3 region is CASSAGDTGRNQPQHF. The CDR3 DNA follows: TGTGCCAGTAGTGCTGGGGACACGGGTCGGAATCAGCCCCAGCATTTT.

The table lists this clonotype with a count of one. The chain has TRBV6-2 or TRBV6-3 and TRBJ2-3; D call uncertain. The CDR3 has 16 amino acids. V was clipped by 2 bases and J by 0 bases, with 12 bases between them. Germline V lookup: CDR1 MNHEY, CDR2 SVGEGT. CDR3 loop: CASSYDQIPSTDTQYF. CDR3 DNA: TGTGCCAGCAGTTACGATCAGATCCCTAGCACAGATACGCAGTATTTT.

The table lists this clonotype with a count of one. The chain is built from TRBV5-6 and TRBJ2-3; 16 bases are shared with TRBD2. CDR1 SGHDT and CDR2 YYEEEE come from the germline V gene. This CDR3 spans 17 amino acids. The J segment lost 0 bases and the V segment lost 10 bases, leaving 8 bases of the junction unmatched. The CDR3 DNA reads TGTGCCGGCGAGGGACTAGCGGGAGGGACGAGCACAGATACGCAGTATTTT. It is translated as CAGEGLAGGTSTDTQYF.